Following are 12 T cell receptor beta chains from one sample sequenced in a study of T cells in Graves' hyperthyroidism and ophthalmopathy. From RNA transcripts, TCR beta CDR3 regions were amplified. The HTBI primer set served for first-round RT-PCR of the TCR CDR3. Each CDR3 protein is one row after TCRdb ran MiXCR on the multiplex PCR reads. The data show some 250,000 distinct CDR3 sequences, about 15% seen once. Material: blood. The receptors stem from a woman in her forties with Graves' hyperthyroidism that later progressed to Graves' ophthalmopathy.

This clonotype was counted many times. The genes are TRBV29-1 and TRBJ2-3; D is ambiguous. Trimming removed 3 bases at V and 0 bases at J, with 7 bases between. CDR1 SQVTM and CDR2 ANQGSEA come from the germline V gene. The CDR3 spans 13 residues. In nucleotides, the CDR3 is TGCAGCGTTGATTTTACTAGCACAGATACGCAGTATTTT. Protein product: CSVDFTSTDTQYF.

This clonotype turned up a few times. V is TRBV7-3 and J is TRBJ2-5; 8 nucleotides agree with TRBD2. Germline CDR1 is SGHTA and CDR2 is FQGTGA. V shed 8 bases and J 2 bases; nucleotides not matched to a gene: 7. The CDR3 length is 14 residues. CDR3 sequence (DNA): TGTGCCAGCTCCTCCGGGGGGGCTCAAGAGACCCAGTACTTC. Protein: CASSSGGAQETQYF.

This clonotype was found many times. The chain uses TRBV11-2 and TRBJ1-2; D is undetermined. CDR1 and CDR2 (germline): SGHAT, FQNNGV. The V end was cut by 2 bases, the J end by 6 bases, with 16 bases between. The CDR3 covers 15 residues. The CDR3 loop is CASSLTPPGSNGYTF. Here the CDR3 DNA reads TGTGCCAGCAGCTTAACACCCCCGGGTAGCAATGGCTACACCTTC.

The chain combines TRBV30 with TRBJ2-7; a weak D match, TRBD2 (6 bases). Germline V gene lookup returns CDR1 GTSNPN and CDR2 SVGIG (reference sequence). V was cut by 6 bases and J by 5 bases, with 20 bases left in between. CDR3 length: 14 amino acids. The CDR3 nucleotides read TGTGCCTGCCCCCGCCCTGGGGGGTCTCACGAGCAGTACTTC. Its protein product is CACPRPGGSHEQYF.

The V and J genes are TRBV20-1 and TRBJ2-1; 11 bases are a match to TRBD2. V trimming: 5 bases; J trimming: 5 bases; junction bases outside the gene matches: 5. Germline assignment: CDR1 DFQATT and CDR2 SNEGSKA (reference sequence). This CDR3 contains 14 residues. CDR3 DNA sequence: TGCAGTGCTTACACTAGCGGGAGAAACAATGAGCAGTTCTTC. This codes for CSAYTSGRNNEQFF.

This clonotype appeared a few times. This chain uses TRBV30 with TRBJ2-7; D remains unclear. CDR3 length equals 15 residues. The V gene lost 2 bases and the J gene lost 7 bases, with 21 bases spanning the gap. Looked up from germline, CDR1 is GTSNPN and CDR2 is SVGIG (reference sequence). In nucleotides, the CDR3 is TGTGCCTGGAGTCCAAAATTCACAGTTTTCCGAGAGCAGTACTTC. The encoded protein is CAWSPKFTVFREQYF.

This clonotype has more than one count but fewer than ten. This may be a read error: a much more frequent sequence differs by one nucleotide. This chain connects TRBV11-2 to TRBJ1-1; possible D gene TRBD1, 6 bases. Germline V gene lookup returns CDR1 SGHAT and CDR2 FQNNGV. The CDR3 is 16 residues long. Trimming shortened V by 7 bases and J by 5 bases, and 23 bases separated the two germline ends. The CDR3 sequence is CASTSMGGAWWTEAFF. The CDR3 nucleotides are TGTGCCAGCACCTCGATGGGGGGGGCTTGGTGGACTGAAGCTTTCTTT.

The V and J genes are TRBV5-1 and TRBJ2-5; 7 bases agree with TRBD1. The germline gives CDR1 SGHRS, CDR2 YFSETQ. The length of the CDR3 is 14 residues. J lost 2 bases, V lost 4 bases, and 5 bases had no gene match. CDR3 in amino acids: CASSQSTGQETQYF. For the CDR3, the DNA is TGCGCCAGCAGCCAGTCGACAGGGCAAGAGACCCAGTACTTC.

Ten or more counts support this clonotype. The V call is TRBV18, the J call TRBJ1-1; D not certain. Deletions cut 2 bases from V and 1 base from J, with 5 bases between. Germline V gives CDR1 KGHSH, CDR2 LQKENI. This CDR3 is built from 13 residues. CDR3 nucleotides: TGTGCCAGCTCACCAATGGGGAACACTGAAGCTTTCTTT. Amino acids: CASSPMGNTEAFF. Variable domain in full (rest from reference TRBV18 and TRBJ1-1): NAGVMQNPRHLVRRRGQEARLRCSPMKGHSHVYWYRQLPEEGLKFMVYLQKENIIDESGMPKERFSAEFPKEGPSILRIQQVVRGDSAAYFCASSPMGNTEAFFGQGTRLTVV.

At least ten counts were recorded for this clonotype. The chain combines TRBV28 with TRBJ2-5, with TRBD2 matching over 10 bases. Germline V gene data show CDR1 as MDHEN and CDR2 as SYDVKM. CDR3 size: 16 residues. The ends lost 5 bases at V and 2 bases at J; junction bases unmatched: 8. The CDR3 bases are TGTGCCAGCAGTACCCCGGCTAGCGGGGGTCAAGAGACCCAGTACTTC. This codes for CASSTPASGGQETQYF. Complete variable domain (other parts from reference TRBV28 and TRBJ2-5): DVKVTQSSRYLVKRTGEKVFLECVQDMDHENMFWYRQDPGLGLRLIYFSYDVKMKEKGDIPEGYSVSREKKERFSLILESASTNQTSMYLCASSTPASGGQETQYFGPGTRLLVL.

This clonotype was counted at least ten times. V and J are TRBV28 and TRBJ1-1; no reliable D call. This CDR3 comprises 11 residues. V was trimmed by 6 bases and J by 12 bases, leaving 14 bases between them. Germline-derived CDR1 and CDR2 are MDHEN and SYDVKM. The CDR3 protein is CASSQDLETFF. In nucleotides, the CDR3 is TGTGCCAGCAGCCAAGACTTGGAAACTTTCTTT.

This clonotype appeared many times. The chain couples TRBV18 to TRBJ1-1; D is perhaps TRBD1 (6 bases). CDR1 and CDR2 (germline): KGHSH, LQKENI. The CDR3 length is 14 residues. The V and J ends lost 9 bases and 1 base respectively, with 15 bases between them. The CDR3 bases are TGTGCCAGTTCGACAGGTATTGGGAACACTGAAGCTTTCTTT. It encodes CASSTGIGNTEAFF.